The 7 T cell receptor beta chains below all came from one sample that was sequenced in a study of patients and donors after allogeneic stem cell transplantation. TCRdb passed the RT-PCR reads through MiXCR, listing each CDR3 protein once. The data contain about 960,000 distinct CDR3 sequences, approximately 18% of them singletons. Sequenced material: blood, either unsorted or a sorted T cell fraction (not recorded which). The source of these receptors is a human donor who was either an allogeneic HSCT recipient or a stem cell or donor lymphocyte infusion donor (not recorded which). It is not recorded whose cells these are; they may come from a transplant donor.

This clonotype came up a few times. This chain uses TRBV12-3 or TRBV12-4 with TRBJ2-7, with 10 positions matching TRBD1. V shed 6 bases and J 9 bases; nucleotides not matched to a gene: 17. The CDR3 loop spans 16 amino acids. CDR3 nucleotides: TGTGCCAGCAGCCCGGGCGGGACAGGGGTTGTTGTTGCGCAGTACTTC. It yields the protein CASSPGGTGVVVAQYF.

The rearrangement joins TRBV6-1 to TRBJ2-4; D remains unclear. The ends were cut back, 0 bases at V and 3 bases at J, with 18 bases in the middle. From germline, CDR1 is MNHNS and CDR2 SASEGT. The CDR3 loop spans 18 amino acids. The CDR3 nucleotides are TGTGCCAGCAGTGAAGCCATGTGGGTCCTAGTTGGCAAAAACATTCAGTACTTC. Translating gives CASSEAMWVLVGKNIQYF.

This clonotype was observed a few times. The chain uses TRBV3-1 and TRBJ1-6; 9 positions match TRBD1. V was pared by 4 bases and J by 14 bases, with 9 bases of the junction left unmatched. The CDR3 sequence is 14 residues long. Per germline, CDR1 LGHDT and CDR2 YNNKEL (reference sequence). CDR3 in DNA: TGTGCCAGCAGCCCGGGACAGGGCAAGTTGGCCCTCCACTTT. Translated, it gives CASSPGQGKLALHF.

This clonotype was counted a few times. J is TRBJ1-5 and V is TRBV6-2 or TRBV6-3; a weak D match, TRBD1 (5 bases). This CDR3 region has 17 residues. CDR1 MNHEY and CDR2 SVGEGT come from the germline V gene. The V and J ends lost 5 bases and 7 bases respectively, with 24 bases between them. The CDR3 loop reads CASSPLGALPGSQPQHF. CDR3 bases: TGTGCCAGCAGTCCGCTCGGGGCCCTCCCGGGGAGCCAGCCCCAGCATTTT.

The sample holds a few counts of this clonotype. The V gene is TRBV11-2, the J gene TRBJ2-7; 7 bases fit TRBD2. The CDR3 has 14 amino acids. The germline V gene encodes CDR1 SGHAT and CDR2 FQNNGV. V lost 5 bases, J lost 5 bases, and 9 bases stayed unmatched. The CDR3 sequence is CASSPNWGTNEQYF. CDR3 nucleotides: TGTGCCAGCAGCCCCAATTGGGGGACTAACGAGCAGTACTTC. The full variable domain, in which reference TRBV11-2 and TRBJ2-7 provide the parts outside the CDR3, is EAGVAQSPRYKIIEKRQSVAFWCNPISGHATLYWYQQILGQGPKLLIQFQNNGVVDDSQLPKDRFSAERLKGVDSTLKIQPAKLEDSAVYLCASSPNWGTNEQYFGPGTRLTVT.

This clonotype turned up a few times. V usage is TRBV12-3 or TRBV12-4 and J usage is TRBJ1-2; possible D gene TRBD1, 6 bases. The CDR3 extends over 15 amino acids. V lost 6 bases, J lost 4 bases, and 18 bases lay in between. The CDR3 protein is CASRNRDTPFYGYTF. The CDR3 nucleotides are TGTGCCAGCAGGAACCGGGACACCCCATTCTATGGCTACACCTTC.

This chain links TRBV6-4 with TRBJ2-3, with 8 bases lining up with TRBD2. This CDR3 region has 17 residues. V lost 0 bases to trimming and J lost 0 bases; unmatched junction nucleotides: 5. The germline V gene encodes CDR1 MRHNA and CDR2 SNTAGT. The CDR3 is CASSDSLSGGSTDTQYF. The DNA for the CDR3 is TGTGCCAGCAGTGACTCGTTGTCGGGAGGGAGCACAGATACGCAGTATTTT.